The sequence of this T cell receptor beta chain was determined in a study of early T cells in non-severe SARS-CoV-2 infection. Trimming removed 4 bases at V and 5 bases at J, with 7 bases between. The CDR3 loop spans 12 amino acids. Germline CDR1 is LNHNV and CDR2 is YYDKDF (reference sequence). TCRdb processed the 5' RACE reads anew with MiXCR; each CDR3 protein has one entry. This table has about 49,000 distinct CDR3 sequences, more than 5.5% appearing once. The table lists this clonotype with many counts. The rearrangement uses TRBV15 and TRBJ2-3; D remains unclear. The TCR was taken from an adult who was a healthcare worker with PCR-confirmed SARS-CoV-2 infection or an uninfected control (not recorded which). The specimen comprised whole blood, sampled at baseline. For the CDR3, the DNA is TGTGCCACCAGCACCCCGGGAGATACGCAGTATTTT. Translating it yields CATSTPGDTQYF.